Here is one T cell receptor (beta chain) with its context. Its antigen is unidentified. The sample comes from a study of T-cell memory formation after mild COVID-19. Study observations and caveats: Balance between CD4 and CD8 was seen in clones contracting day 15 to 85, and a CD4+ lean was seen in later expanders. Pre-infection memory contained some responding clones, which suggested that cross-reactive memory had joined. Clones that contracted clustered mainly in CM and EM if CD4+ and in EMRA if CD8+.

Germline CDR1 and CDR2: SGHRS and YFSETQ. The CDR3 is made up of 16 amino acids. Trimming pared 4 bases from V and 1 base from J, leaving 17 bases between. One entry per CDR3 protein results from TCRdb running MiXCR on the 5' RACE reads. The profile covers fewer than 450,000 distinct CDR3 sequences, with around a fifth appearing a single time and around 12% taken by the ten largest. The chain carries TRBV5-1 and TRBJ1-1, with a possible D match to TRBD1 (5 bases). Sequenced material: PBMCs or a T cell subset sorted from them (not recorded which). This clonotype originated in an adult woman who had mild COVID-19 (a few samples of this study predate the infection). Cell type and time point are not known. The CDR3 protein is CASSHPLGTANTEAFF. The CDR3 bases are TGCGCCAGCAGCCACCCTCTCGGGACGGCGAACACTGAAGCTTTCTTT.